The source of this T cell receptor beta chain is a study of blood T cell repertoires in COVID-19. At the level of the study: Samples representing acute and convalescent COVID-19 were sourced from the United States, Italy and Spain. Sources were T cells, B-cell-depleted T cells, or PBMCs; the material itself was cDNA or gDNA.

The ends lost 5 bases at V and 9 bases at J; junction bases unmatched: 11. CDR1 and CDR2 (germline): SGHRS, YFSETQ. This CDR3 region has 14 residues. Source study methods: Amplification of reference gene primers provided the estimated nucleated cell counts. Generated by immunoSEQ multiplex PCR, the TCRdb table keeps only in-frame clones and is missing some. From that table come the V and J calls and clone size; the DNA was used to work out D and trimming. The sample has 110,000 or so clones, around 85% seen once. The rearrangement uses TRBV5-1 and TRBJ2-4; TRBD1 matches at 7 bases. The sequence was obtained from a man in his forties or fifties with acute or convalescent COVID-19. Sequencing input: peripheral blood. The CDR3 nucleotides are TGCGCCAGCAGATTCGACAGGGTCTCGGGCATTCAGTACTTC. Translation gives CASRFDRVSGIQYF.